This T cell receptor beta chain appears in the sequencing data of a study of blood T cell repertoires in COVID-19. For the study at large: Acute and convalescent COVID-19 specimens originated in the United States, Italy and Spain. PBMCs, B-cell-depleted T cells, or T cells were the source of the cDNA or gDNA that made up the material.

Germline CDR1 SEHNR, CDR2 FQNEAQ (reference sequence). J gave up 1 base and V 5 bases, and 8 bases lay outside the gene matches. The CDR3 length is 17 residues. Original handling: The authors estimated nucleated cell counts from reference gene primer amplification. The protocol was immunoSEQ multiplex PCR, while the TCRdb copy is restricted to in-frame clones and leaves out a portion. V and J calls and clone size come straight from that table; D and trimming were deduced from the DNA. This sample has some 150,000 clones, with 80% to 90% found just once. Material: peripheral blood. This TCR was recovered from a woman in her seventies with acute or convalescent COVID-19. The chain couples TRBV7-9 to TRBJ2-2, with TRBD1 identical over 9 bases. The CDR3, as DNA: TGTGCCAGCAGCCAAACCCCGGGACAGGGGAACACCGGGGAGCTGTTTTTT. Amino acid sequence: CASSQTPGQGNTGELFF.